A selection of T cell receptor beta chains follows, all from one sample in a study of T cells in localized non-small cell lung cancer. Sequenced by immunoSEQ multiplex PCR; TCRdb stores in-frame clones only, minus some. The data hold 7,000 to 8,000 clones, with about 90% observed a single time. This sample comprised peripheral blood mononuclear cells, obtained before any cancer treatment. Receptor source: a male donor aged 60 or over with stage II lung adenocarcinoma. Both conserved end residues are part of each CDR3. A D gene is named only where the DNA matches it firmly. Only part of the rows carry a size: once, few, many, or a class if the clone is expanded.

cdr3_nt,cdr3_aa,clone_size,v_call,j_call,d_call
TGTGCTAGTGGTTTGCTCGGGGAGGGGGCGAACACCGGGGAGCTGTTTTTT,CASGLLGEGANTGELFF,NA,TRBV12-5,TRBJ2-2,NA
TGTGCCAGCAGTTCTGGGGGCTACGAGCAGTACTTC,CASSSGGYEQYF,NA,TRBV6-5,TRBJ2-7,NA
TGTGCCAGCAGAGGTCCCGGGACCTACAATGAGCAGTTCTTC,CASRGPGTYNEQFF,NA,TRBV11-2,TRBJ2-1,NA
TGTGCCAGCAGCTTCTATAAGGGGGCGCGCGAAAGGAACACTGAAGCTTTCTTT,CASSFYKGARERNTEAFF,NA,TRBV11-2,TRBJ1-1,TRBD1
TGTGCCAGCAGCTTAGGTCAGCCGAGGGATTATGGCAATCAGCCCCAGCATTTT,CASSLGQPRDYGNQPQHF,NA,TRBV11-2,TRBJ1-5,NA
TGTGCCAGCGGGGACAGGACCTATGGCTACACCTTC,CASGDRTYGYTF,NA,TRBV19,TRBJ1-2,TRBD1
TGCGCCAGCAGCCAAGGTCCTCCTTTAACCGGGGGCACTGAAGCTTTCTTT,CASSQGPPLTGGTEAFF,few,TRBV4-3,TRBJ1-1,NA
TGCGCCAGCAGCTTAGTGGGACAGGGGGCGCAGGCTTTCTTT,CASSLVGQGAQAFF,NA,TRBV5-1,TRBJ1-1,TRBD1
TGCGCCAGCAGGGACAGGGGCTCCTACGAGCAGTACTTC,CASRDRGSYEQYF,once,TRBV10-2,TRBJ2-7,TRBD1
TGTGCCAGCAGTCCGACGGCGGGGGCGCACACTGAAGCTTTCTTT,CASSPTAGAHTEAFF,once,TRBV11-2,TRBJ1-1,NA
TGTGCCAGCAGTTACTCGGGGGGGAGCTACGAGCAGTACTTC,CASSYSGGSYEQYF,NA,TRBV6-6,TRBJ2-7,TRBD2
TGTGCCAGTAGTTGGTGGAACACTGAAGCTTTCTTT,CASSWWNTEAFF,NA,TRBV19,TRBJ1-1,NA
TGTGCCAGTAGCCGAGGACTAGAAAACAATGAGCAGTTCTTC,CASSRGLENNEQFF,NA,TRBV19,TRBJ2-1,TRBD2
TGTGCCAGCAGCTTAACGAACACCGGGGAGCTGTTTTTT,CASSLTNTGELFF,NA,TRBV7-3,TRBJ2-2,NA
TGTGCCAGCAGCTTAGCCCTTCGCGACACTGAAGCTTTCTTT,CASSLALRDTEAFF,NA,TRBV7-9,TRBJ1-1,NA
TGTGCCAGCTCCCGGGACAGGGGGTACGAGCAGTACTTC,CASSRDRGYEQYF,NA,TRBV18,TRBJ2-7,TRBD1
TGTGCCAGCAGTGTGGAAAACACCATATATTTT,CASSVENTIYF,NA,TRBV6-5,TRBJ1-3,NA
TGTGCCAGCAGCGTTGCTCCGGGACAGGGGAAACTGTTTTTT,CASSVAPGQGKLFF,NA,TRBV9,TRBJ1-4,TRBD1
TGTGCCAGCAGCCCAGGGCTTTGGACTGAAGCTTTCTTT,CASSPGLWTEAFF,NA,TRBV11-2,TRBJ1-1,NA
TGTGCCAGCAGCGGTCGCAAACAGGGGGCCCAACGAACAACTAATGAAAAACTGTTTTTT,CASSGRKQGAQRTTNEKLFF,NA,TRBV9,TRBJ1-4,TRBD1
TGTGCCAGCAGCTTAGTCCCAGCCGGGGAGCTGTTTTTT,CASSLVPAGELFF,NA,TRBV7-9,TRBJ2-2,NA
TGTGCCAGCGGACTAGCGGGGTCCAATGAGCAGTTCTTC,CASGLAGSNEQFF,few,TRBV2,TRBJ2-1,TRBD2
TGTGCCAGCAACGTTATCGGGGACAGGTCCGACACTGAAGCTTTCTTT,CASNVIGDRSDTEAFF,NA,TRBV27,TRBJ1-1,TRBD1
TGCGCCAGCAGTCCCCCGTCAGATACGCAGTATTTT,CASSPPSDTQYF,NA,TRBV5-1,TRBJ2-3,NA
TGTGCCAGCAGCTTATTCAGGGGGCGTGAAGCTTTCTTT,CASSLFRGREAFF,NA,TRBV11-2,TRBJ1-1,TRBD1
TGCGCCAGCAGCCCCCCGCCGGGGGTTGGAAGGTACGAGCAGTACTTC,CASSPPPGVGRYEQYF,NA,TRBV4-1,TRBJ2-7,NA
TGTGCCAGCAGCCAGGGACAGAACCTACGAAGGCAGTACTTC,CASSQGQNLRRQYF,NA,TRBV14,TRBJ2-7,TRBD1
TGTGCCAGCAGTGAGGGACGTAGCTATGGCTACACCTTC,CASSEGRSYGYTF,NA,TRBV6-1,TRBJ1-2,NA
TGCAGCGTGGGGGGACCTGAAGCTTTCTTT,CSVGGPEAFF,NA,TRBV20-1,TRBJ1-1,NA
TGTGCCAGCAGGGGGACAGGGGGCGGCACCGGGGAGCTGTTTTTT,CASRGTGGGTGELFF,NA,TRBV9,TRBJ2-2,TRBD1
TGTGCCAGCAGCTTGGGGGGGGCTTCTGGAGAGACCCAGTACTTC,CASSLGGASGETQYF,NA,TRBV5-4,TRBJ2-5,NA
TGTGCCAGCTCACCTGCAAGACAGAACTTGAACACTGAAGCTTTCTTT,CASSPARQNLNTEAFF,NA,TRBV18,TRBJ1-1,NA
TGTGCCACCCGACAGGATCCGATGAACACTGAAGCTTTCTTT,CATRQDPMNTEAFF,NA,TRBV10-3,TRBJ1-1,NA
TGTGCCAGCAGCTTAATAGGGGGCGCGTGGAATGAGCAGTTCTTC,CASSLIGGAWNEQFF,NA,TRBV7-9,TRBJ2-1,TRBD1
TGCGCCAGCAGCCAAGATCAAATCTACGACGAGCAGTACTTC,CASSQDQIYDEQYF,NA,TRBV4-3,TRBJ2-7,NA
TGTGCCTGGAGTTCTCCTCGGGTCGTGGGCCAGCCCCAGCATTTT,CAWSSPRVVGQPQHF,NA,TRBV30,TRBJ1-5,NA
TGTGCCAGCAGTTACGAAGGAACCTATGGCTACACCTTC,CASSYEGTYGYTF,NA,TRBV6-6,TRBJ1-2,NA
TGTGCCAGCAGTTCCTGGACCGGGGAGCTGTTTTTT,CASSSWTGELFF,NA,TRBV7-9,TRBJ2-2,NA
TGCGCCAGCAGCTTGGACAGGGGACAATATGGCTACACCTTC,CASSLDRGQYGYTF,NA,TRBV5-1,TRBJ1-2,TRBD1
TGTGCCAGCTCACCTCCCTCAGGAGCCTACGAGCAGTACTTC,CASSPPSGAYEQYF,NA,TRBV18,TRBJ2-7,NA
TGTGCCAGCAGGCATAAGGACAGGGGAAGATACAATGAGCAGTTCTTC,CASRHKDRGRYNEQFF,NA,TRBV2,TRBJ2-1,TRBD1
TGCGCCAGCAGCTTGGGTATACTAGCGGGGGGTACAGATACGCAGTATTTT,CASSLGILAGGTDTQYF,NA,TRBV5-1,TRBJ2-3,TRBD2
TGTGCCAGTAGTATCCGGACAGGGCATCCTGAGCAGTTCTTC,CASSIRTGHPEQFF,NA,TRBV19,TRBJ2-1,TRBD1
TGCGCCAGCAGCTCTACAACCGATTCCTACAATGAGCAGTTCTTC,CASSSTTDSYNEQFF,once,TRBV5-1,TRBJ2-1,NA
TGCGCCAGCAGCCAAGATACACGAGTTTGGGATACGCAGTATTTT,CASSQDTRVWDTQYF,NA,TRBV4-3,TRBJ2-3,NA
TGTGCCAGCAGTTACTCCCGAGACAGGGTTGCCTACGAGCAGTACTTC,CASSYSRDRVAYEQYF,NA,TRBV6-5,TRBJ2-7,TRBD1
TGCGCCAGCAGCTTGTACGGGGGGGCCGATGAGCAGTTCTTC,CASSLYGGADEQFF,NA,TRBV5-1,TRBJ2-1,TRBD2
TGCGCCAGCAGCCCCCGGGACAGCCTCCCTGGGGCCAACGTCCTGACTTTC,CASSPRDSLPGANVLTF,NA,TRBV5-1,TRBJ2-6,TRBD1
TGTGCCAGTAGCGCACCGGGAGCCTATGGCTACACCTTC,CASSAPGAYGYTF,once,TRBV19,TRBJ1-2,NA
TGTGCCAGCAGCTCCCTTGGGGGGTACGTTTCACCCCTCCACTTT,CASSSLGGYVSPLHF,few,TRBV5-5,TRBJ1-6,NA
TGTGCCAGTACCGGACGGAGGACTGAAGCTTTCTTT,CASTGRRTEAFF,NA,TRBV19,TRBJ1-1,NA
TGTGCCAGCAGCCCGAGGGGTATGGAGACCCAGTACTTC,CASSPRGMETQYF,NA,TRBV7-2,TRBJ2-5,NA
TGTGCCAGCAGCTTCCAGGGGGCCTACGAGCAGTACTTC,CASSFQGAYEQYF,NA,TRBV5-4,TRBJ2-7,TRBD1